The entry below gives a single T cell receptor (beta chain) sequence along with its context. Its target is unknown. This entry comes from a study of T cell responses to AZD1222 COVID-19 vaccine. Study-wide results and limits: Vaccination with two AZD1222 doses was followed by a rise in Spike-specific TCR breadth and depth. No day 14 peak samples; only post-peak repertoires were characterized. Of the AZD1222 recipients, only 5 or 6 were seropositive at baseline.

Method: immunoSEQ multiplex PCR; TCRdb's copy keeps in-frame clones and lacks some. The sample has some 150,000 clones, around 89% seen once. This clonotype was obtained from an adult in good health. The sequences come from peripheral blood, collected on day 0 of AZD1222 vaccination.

CDR3 loop: CASSLLSYSYEQYF. CDR3 sequence (DNA): TGTGCCAGCAGCTTACTCAGCTACTCCTACGAGCAGTACTTC. This chain uses TRBV11-3 with TRBJ2-7; D remains ambiguous. Germline CDR1 reads SGHNT; CDR2 reads YENEEA. CDR3 length: 14 amino acids. Trimming removed 2 bases at V and 0 bases at J, with 8 bases between.